The 21 T cell receptor beta chains given below trace back to one sample, sequenced in a study of beta chain features in type 1 diabetes. Study results and caveats: Moderate but significant shortening of TCRB CDR3s was recorded in all four CD4+ subsets from Type 1 diabetes patients.

Expressed TCRB transcripts were sequenced because the entire RNA isolate underwent reverse transcription. Clones were read by immunoSEQ multiplex PCR, and TCRdb kept only the in-frame ones, dropping some. The table has hundreds of thousands of clones, 10% to 15% seen once. These receptors lack a known antigen. The sequenced sample consisted of naive CD4+ T cells from blood. These receptors were taken from a woman aged 18-29 years with type 1 diabetes.

The CDR3 nucleotides read TGTGCCAGCTCACCTCTCGGACTGGACACTGAAGCTTTCTTT. As protein: CASSPLGLDTEAFF. V is TRBV18 and J is TRBJ1-1; no clear D. The CDR3 has 14 amino acids. Germline V gene data show CDR1 as KGHSH and CDR2 as LQKENI. Trimming cost V 3 bases and J 3 bases, with 11 bases left between them.

This chain links TRBV5-4 with TRBJ2-1; maybe TRBD2 (5 bases). The germline V gene encodes CDR1 SGHNT and CDR2 YYREEE (reference sequence). The CDR3 has 15 residues. Trimming cost V 4 bases and J 0 bases, with 11 bases left between them. The CDR3 coding sequence is TGTGCCAGCAGCGAATACGGGGTCTCCTACAATGAGCAGTTCTTC. Its protein product is CASSEYGVSYNEQFF.

The chain has TRBV28 and TRBJ2-1, with 9 bases identical to TRBD2. The CDR3 has 17 residues. The V segment lost 2 bases and the J segment 6 bases; nucleotides outside the gene matches: 11. CDR1 and CDR2 from the germline V gene are MDHEN and SYDVKM. The CDR3 coding sequence is TGTGCCAGCAGTTTAGGCCAACTAGCGGGTCCCCTCAATGAGCAGTTCTTC. Amino acid sequence: CASSLGQLAGPLNEQFF.

The rearrangement joins TRBV6-5 to TRBJ2-2, with a tentative D call TRBD1 (5 bases). CDR1 MNHEY and CDR2 SVGAGI come from the germline V gene. The CDR3 has 14 residues. The V end was cut by 6 bases, the J end by 1 base, with 9 bases between. This CDR3 reads CASRPGQNTGELFF. The CDR3 bases are TGTGCCAGCAGACCCGGACAGAACACCGGGGAGCTGTTTTTT.

The chain employs TRBV10-3 and TRBJ2-7; the D is unclear. V gave up 7 bases and J gave up 3 bases, with 10 bases separating them. The CDR3 runs to 12 residues. CDR1 ENHRY and CDR2 SYGVKD come from the germline V gene. CDR3 nucleotides: TGTGCCATCAATTCCGGAGACTACGAGCAGTACTTC. Encoded protein: CAINSGDYEQYF.

The rearrangement uses TRBV6-6 and TRBJ1-2, with D maybe TRBD1 (6 bases). CDR1 and CDR2 from the germline V gene are MNHNY and SVGAGI (reference sequence). The CDR3 runs to 11 residues. The V end was cut by 10 bases, the J end by 8 bases, with 14 bases between. The CDR3 DNA follows: TGTGCCACAATGGGGGCGAGCGGCTACACCTTC. It codes for CATMGASGYTF.

This clone was picked up a small number of times. The CDR3 sequence: CASSLRQASNTEAFF. The CDR3 coding sequence is TGTGCCAGCAGCCTGCGACAGGCGTCTAACACTGAAGCTTTCTTT. The chain uses TRBV11-2 and TRBJ1-1; TRBD1 is a possible D gene (6 bases). The germline gives CDR1 SGHAT, CDR2 FQNNGV. Trimming took off 5 bases at V and 2 bases at J, with 15 bases between the two ends. The CDR3 sequence is 15 residues long.

Only a few counts were recorded for this clone. The chain couples TRBV30 to TRBJ2-2; D possibly corresponds to TRBD1 (5 bases). The V end was cut by 0 bases, the J end by 6 bases, with 8 bases between. The germline CDR1 and CDR2 sequences are GTSNPN and SVGIG (reference sequence). This CDR3 is built from 13 residues. CDR3 in DNA: TGTGCCTGGAGTGTAGTAGGGGCCGGGGAGCTGTTTTTT. Its translation is CAWSVVGAGELFF.

The chain has TRBV5-4 and TRBJ2-7; TRBD1 matches 7 bases. Germline assignment: CDR1 SGHNT and CDR2 YYREEE (reference sequence). With V trimmed by 3 bases and J by 2 bases, 8 bases remained unmatched. CDR3 size: 15 residues. The CDR3 nucleotides read TGTGCCAGCAGCTCCGACAGGGCCATTACCTACGAGCAGTACTTC. Amino acid sequence: CASSSDRAITYEQYF.

The table lists this clone with a few counts. The chain is built from TRBV14 and TRBJ2-1, with 10 bases fitting TRBD1. The CDR3 spans 15 residues. The trim removed 4 bases at V and 1 base at J, leaving 1 base unmatched. Germline CDR1 SGHDN, CDR2 FVKESK. For the CDR3, the DNA is TGTGCCAGCAGCCGGACAGGGGGTTCCTACAATGAGCAGTTCTTC. Protein: CASSRTGGSYNEQFF. The full variable domain, completed using reference TRBV14 and TRBJ2-1, is EAGVTQFPSHSVIEKGQTVTLRCDPISGHDNLYWYRRVMGKEIKFLLHFVKESKQDESGMPNNRFLAERTGGTYSTLKVQPAELEDSGVYFCASSRTGGSYNEQFFGPGTRLTVL.

This clone occurred a few times. Here the CDR3 reads CATSTQSSLGAETQYF. As DNA, the CDR3 is TGTGCCACCAGCACCCAATCTTCCCTCGGAGCGGAGACCCAGTACTTC. This sequence joins TRBV15 and TRBJ2-5; unclear D gene. This CDR3 comprises 16 residues. Germline V CDR1 and CDR2: LNHNV, YYDKDF (reference sequence). Trimming removed 4 bases from V and 5 bases from J, with 20 bases in between. Full variable domain (outside the CDR3, taken from reference TRBV15 and TRBJ2-5): DAMVIQNPRYQVTQFGKPVTLSCSQTLNHNVMYWYQQKSSQAPKLLFHYYDKDFNNEADTPDNFQSRRPNTSFCFLDIRSPGLGDTAMYLCATSTQSSLGAETQYFGPGTRLLVL.

The chain couples TRBV7-2 to TRBJ2-7, with 7 bases that match TRBD1. The CDR3 has 11 amino acids. Germline CDR1 and CDR2: SGHTA and FQGNSA. Trimming cost V 8 bases and J 5 bases; bases outside gene matches: 3. The CDR3 sequence is CASATGDEQYF. In DNA form, the CDR3 reads TGTGCCAGCGCCACAGGGGACGAGCAGTACTTC. Based on the CDR3 plus reference TRBV7-2 and TRBJ2-7, the full variable domain is GAGVSQSPSNKVTEKGKDVELRCDPISGHTALYWYRQSLGQGLEFLIYFQGNSAPDKSGLPSDRFSAERTGGSVSTLTIQRTQQEDSAVYLCASATGDEQYFGPGTRLTVT.

The chain uses TRBV25-1 and TRBJ2-1; 11 bases agree with TRBD2. The V and J ends lost 1 base and 4 bases, in that order; junction bases with no gene match: 6. This CDR3 contains 17 residues. Germline V CDR1 and CDR2: MGHDK, SYGVNS. DNA for the CDR3: TGTGCCAGCAGTGAATTAACCCGGACTAGCGGGTACAATGAGCAGTTCTTC. This gives the protein CASSELTRTSGYNEQFF.

In this sample, this clone turned up a few times. The chain recombines TRBV27 with TRBJ2-5; 7 positions match TRBD1. The germline CDR1 and CDR2 sequences are MNHEY and SMNVEV (reference sequence). CDR3 length equals 14 residues. V shed 5 bases and J 5 bases; nucleotides not matched to a gene: 8. The CDR3 loop is CASSPQTGKETQYF. CDR3 DNA sequence: TGTGCCAGCAGTCCCCAGACAGGGAAGGAGACCCAGTACTTC.

J is TRBJ2-1 and V is TRBV12-5; tentatively, D is TRBD2 (5 bases). CDR1 is LGHNT and CDR2 is FRNRAP in the germline V gene. The CDR3 covers 14 residues. The V gene lost 3 bases and the J gene lost 3 bases, with 9 bases spanning the gap. The CDR3 loop is CASGFLGSYNEQFF. CDR3 nucleotides: TGTGCTAGTGGTTTCCTTGGGAGCTACAATGAGCAGTTCTTC.

The genes are TRBV5-1 and TRBJ2-1; perhaps TRBD1 as D (5 bases). The CDR3 sequence is 13 residues long. CDR1 is SGHRS and CDR2 is YFSETQ in the germline V gene. Trimming took 2 bases from V and 5 from J, leaving 8 bases between them. The chain's CDR3 is CASSLQDNNEQFF. The CDR3 nucleotides are TGCGCCAGCAGCTTACAGGATAACAATGAGCAGTTCTTC.

This clone turned up a few times. The chain combines TRBV19 with TRBJ2-2; the D gene is possibly TRBD2 (6 bases). Trimming left V 9 bases short and J 4 bases short, with 18 bases between. CDR1 is LNHDA, CDR2 SQIVND, per germline (reference sequence). The CDR3 runs 15 residues. In DNA form, the CDR3 reads TGTGCCAGCACTCTAGGAGGGATCAGCACCGGGGAGCTGTTTTTT. Translated, it gives CASTLGGISTGELFF.

The sample holds a few counts of this clone. The chain joins TRBV14 to TRBJ1-5, with D uncertain. The CDR3 totals 13 residues. The germline CDR1 and CDR2 sequences are SGHDN and FVKESK. Trimming removed 0 bases from V and 6 bases from J, with 6 bases in between. The CDR3 sequence: CASSQDLIQPQHF. Written as DNA, the CDR3 is TGTGCCAGCAGCCAAGATCTTATTCAGCCCCAGCATTTT. Variable domain in full (rest from reference TRBV14 and TRBJ1-5): EAGVTQFPSHSVIEKGQTVTLRCDPISGHDNLYWYRRVMGKEIKFLLHFVKESKQDESGMPNNRFLAERTGGTYSTLKVQPAELEDSGVYFCASSQDLIQPQHFGDGTRLSIL.

The V and J genes are TRBV9 and TRBJ1-2; possibly TRBD1 for D (6 bases). There are 16 residues in the CDR3. V was trimmed by 3 bases and J by 3 bases, leaving 18 bases between them. Germline V lookup: CDR1 SGDLS, CDR2 YYNGEE. As DNA, the CDR3 is TGTGCCAGCAGCGATTCTTACAGGGTGCGGGACTATGGCTACACCTTC. It is translated as CASSDSYRVRDYGYTF.

On this clone itself: One end of the junction fails to match germline, which may point to a read error. The chain recombines TRBV2 with TRBJ1-4, with no clear D. CDR1 SNHLY and CDR2 FYNNEI come from the germline V gene. The CDR3 has 14 residues. This CDR3 reads CATSMELPNEKLFF. DNA of the CDR3: TGTGCCACCAGTATGGAGTTACCTAATGAAAAACTGTTTTTT.

This clone was seen only a few times. V usage is TRBV25-1 and J usage is TRBJ2-1; 7 nucleotides line up with TRBD1. The CDR3 contains 15 residues. CDR1 is MGHDK and CDR2 is SYGVNS in the germline V gene. V gave up 4 bases and J gave up 5 bases; unmatched junction bases: 8. The CDR3 loop reads CASSGWAGGDNEQFF. The CDR3 coding sequence is TGTGCCAGCAGTGGCTGGGCAGGGGGTGACAATGAGCAGTTCTTC.